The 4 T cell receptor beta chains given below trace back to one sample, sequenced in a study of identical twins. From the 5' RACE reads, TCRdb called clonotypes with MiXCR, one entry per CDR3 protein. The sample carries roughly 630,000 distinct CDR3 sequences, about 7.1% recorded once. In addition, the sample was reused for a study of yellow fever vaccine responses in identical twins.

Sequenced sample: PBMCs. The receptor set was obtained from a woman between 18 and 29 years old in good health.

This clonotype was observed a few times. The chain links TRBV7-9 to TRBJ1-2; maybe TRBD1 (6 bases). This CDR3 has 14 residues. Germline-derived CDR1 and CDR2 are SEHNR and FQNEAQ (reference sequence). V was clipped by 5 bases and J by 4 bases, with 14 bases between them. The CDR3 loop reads CASSPYQGSYGYTF. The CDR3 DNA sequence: TGTGCCAGCAGCCCATATCAGGGGAGCTATGGCTACACCTTC.

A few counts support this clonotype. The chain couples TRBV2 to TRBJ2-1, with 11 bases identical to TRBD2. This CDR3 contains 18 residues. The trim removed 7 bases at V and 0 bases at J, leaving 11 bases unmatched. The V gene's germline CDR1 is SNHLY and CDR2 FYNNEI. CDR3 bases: TGTGCCAGCACTTTCGGACTAGCGGGTTTGAGCTCCTACAATGAGCAGTTCTTC. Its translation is CASTFGLAGLSSYNEQFF.

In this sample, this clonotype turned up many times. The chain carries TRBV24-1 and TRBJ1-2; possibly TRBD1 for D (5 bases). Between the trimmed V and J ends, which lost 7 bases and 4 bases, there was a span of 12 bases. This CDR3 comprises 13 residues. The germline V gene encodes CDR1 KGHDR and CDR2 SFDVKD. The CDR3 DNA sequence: TGTGCCACCAGCCGGGACGGTTCCTATGGCTACACCTTC. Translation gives CATSRDGSYGYTF.

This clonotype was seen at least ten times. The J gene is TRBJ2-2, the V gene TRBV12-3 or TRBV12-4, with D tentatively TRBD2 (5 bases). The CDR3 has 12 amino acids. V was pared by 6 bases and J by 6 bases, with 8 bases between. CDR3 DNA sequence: TGTGCCAGCAGAGCCGGGGCCGGGGAGCTGTTTTTT. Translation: CASRAGAGELFF.